This T cell receptor beta chain was captured by sequencing in a study of response to subunit inactivated influenza vaccine. Study conclusions and caveats: Authors proposed each seasonal influenza vaccination draws in few new T cells.

The germline CDR1 and CDR2 sequences are MNHEY and SMNVEV (reference sequence). Trimming at V came to 3 bases and at J to 4 bases, leaving 6 bases not matched to a gene. The CDR3 extends over 15 amino acids. MiXCR, applied by TCRdb to the RT-PCR reads, yields one record per CDR3 protein. The sample includes 250,000 to 350,000 distinct CDR3 sequences, 20% to 25% of them seen just once. Of note for this clonotype: Its specificity is unknown.

Here the sequenced sample was PBMCs from blood, taken 21 months after vaccination. The chain recombines TRBV27 with TRBJ1-3, with 7 bases identical to TRBD1. The sequence came from a man in his fifties or sixties who received an inactivated influenza vaccine. The CDR3 nucleotides are TGTGCCAGCAGTTTGGAGGGGGCGCCAGGAAACACCATATATTTT. Translating it yields CASSLEGAPGNTIYF.